The 5 T cell receptor beta chains below were found in one sample sequenced in a study of Tregs in tolerant kidney transplant recipients (dated by TCRdb to between 2018 and 2021). Explained via the paper, the time point label denotes: blood sample drawn before combined kidney and bone marrow transplant. Library preparation was by the immunoSEQ multiplex PCR assay. The immuneACCESS repertoire file appears here via TCRdb, limited to in-frame rearrangements. These files lack a portion of the clones; in checked studies, under half of the deficit traces to unresolved V genes, and the cause of the others is not known. In this sample the table shows roughly 69,000 clones, 85% to 90% of which occur a single time. The ten largest account for 0.39% of the sample. Sample: CD4+ T cells from blood, taken before the transplant. The receptors derive from a human donor who received a combined kidney and bone marrow transplant.

The chain combines TRBV28 with TRBJ1-4, with 10 bases that match TRBD1. The germline CDR1 and CDR2 sequences are MDHEN and SYDVKM. The V and J ends lost 2 bases and 4 bases, in that order; junction bases with no gene match: 7. This CDR3 is 17 amino acids long. CDR3 residues: CASSLSGTGVFNEKLFF. CDR3 coding DNA: TGTGCCAGCAGTTTAAGTGGGACAGGGGTTTTTAATGAAAAACTGTTTTTT.

The chain employs TRBV10-3 and TRBJ1-1; D is unresolved. CDR3 length: 14 residues. The V end was cut by 4 bases, the J end by 3 bases, with 12 bases between. Germline V gives CDR1 ENHRY, CDR2 SYGVKD. DNA of the CDR3: TGTGCCATCAGTGGGGATCTGAGGGACACTGAAGCTTTCTTT. The encoded protein is CAISGDLRDTEAFF.

The chain joins TRBV6-1 to TRBJ2-7, with TRBD2 matching 15 bases. The CDR3 has 15 amino acids. V lost 7 bases and J lost 4; bases outside the gene matches: 5. Germline values: CDR1 MNHNS, CDR2 SASEGT. The CDR3 spells CASITGLAGGYEQYF. CDR3 coding DNA: TGTGCCAGCATTACCGGACTAGCGGGAGGGTACGAGCAGTACTTC.

The gene calls are TRBV19 and TRBJ2-1; 8 bases line up with TRBD1. CDR3 length: 16 residues. The trim removed 7 bases at V and 0 bases at J, leaving 8 bases unmatched. Germline values: CDR1 LNHDA, CDR2 SQIVND (reference sequence). CDR3: CASISTGAFSYNEQFF. The CDR3 DNA is TGTGCCAGTATCTCGACAGGGGCGTTCTCCTACAATGAGCAGTTCTTC.

The chain couples TRBV6-1 to TRBJ2-7; D unclear. The germline V and J ends were trimmed by 1 base and 6 bases, with 4 bases remaining between them. Germline assignment: CDR1 MNHNS and CDR2 SASEGT. CDR3 size: 11 residues. The CDR3 here is CASSEGAEQYF. CDR3 in DNA: TGTGCCAGCAGTGAAGGAGCCGAGCAGTACTTC.